This T cell receptor (beta chain) emerged from a study of T cells after yellow fever vaccination. The V end was cut by 4 bases, the J end by 1 base, with 13 bases between. This CDR3 is 15 amino acids long. Germline assignment: CDR1 MDHEN and CDR2 SYDVKM. 5'RACE template switching generated TCR cDNA, adding a universal primer site and UMIs. One entry per CDR3 protein results from TCRdb running MiXCR on the 5' RACE reads. The table has fewer than 350,000 distinct CDR3 sequences, approximately 4% seen once; the top ten hold 15% to 20%. In the case of this clonotype: The antigen is undetermined.

General observations from the study: CD4 and CD8 compartments shared a small share of clonotypes. Within FACS-sorted repertoires, abundant clonotypes contaminating from the bulk population could be present. On re-exposure, the response was weaker but peaked faster, at day 5 versus 15.

The specimen comprised PBMCs, sampled 15 days after the yellow fever booster vaccination. This sequence was found in a man aged 18 to 30 who received the YFV17D yellow fever vaccine. The rearrangement joins TRBV28 to TRBJ1-1, with D hard to call. CDR3 in DNA: TGTGCCAGCAGTTCCTCAGGTAGGGCGAACACTGAAGCTTTCTTT. It specifies CASSSSGRANTEAFF.